This T cell receptor (beta chain) was recovered during a study of blood T cell repertoires in COVID-19. Across the study: The cDNA or gDNA used as material had been derived from T cells, B-cell-depleted T cells, or PBMCs.

Per the original data handling: From reference gene primer amplification, estimates of nucleated cell counts were derived. The repertoire was sequenced with immunoSEQ multiplex PCR; TCRdb's copy has only in-frame clones and lacks some. V, J and clone size were drawn from that table, and D and trimming were deduced from the DNA. The sample records around 130,000 clones, about 83% being singletons. The Seattle patients, enrolled during active infection, were followed longitudinally. Trimming at V came to 4 bases and at J to 7 bases, leaving 3 bases not matched to a gene. Germline V gene data show CDR1 as MNHEY and CDR2 as SVGAGI. The CDR3 is 14 amino acids.

Sequences were obtained from peripheral blood. The TCR was taken from a man aged 25-45 years with COVID-19, enrolled during active disease. V is TRBV6-5 and J is TRBJ1-4; TRBD1 matches at 10 bases. CDR3 in amino acids: CASSWWTGGEKLFF. The CDR3, as DNA: TGTGCCAGCAGTTGGTGGACAGGGGGTGAAAAACTGTTTTTT.